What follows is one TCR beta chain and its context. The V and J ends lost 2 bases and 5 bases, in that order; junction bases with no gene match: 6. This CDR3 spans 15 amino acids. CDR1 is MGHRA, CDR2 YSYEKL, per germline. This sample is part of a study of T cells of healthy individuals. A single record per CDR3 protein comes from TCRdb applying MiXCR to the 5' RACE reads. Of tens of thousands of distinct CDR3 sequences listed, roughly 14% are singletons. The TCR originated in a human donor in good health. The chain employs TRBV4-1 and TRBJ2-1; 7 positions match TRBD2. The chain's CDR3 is CASSQWAGVNNEQFF. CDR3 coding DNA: TGCGCCAGCAGCCAATGGGCGGGAGTGAACAATGAGCAGTTCTTC.